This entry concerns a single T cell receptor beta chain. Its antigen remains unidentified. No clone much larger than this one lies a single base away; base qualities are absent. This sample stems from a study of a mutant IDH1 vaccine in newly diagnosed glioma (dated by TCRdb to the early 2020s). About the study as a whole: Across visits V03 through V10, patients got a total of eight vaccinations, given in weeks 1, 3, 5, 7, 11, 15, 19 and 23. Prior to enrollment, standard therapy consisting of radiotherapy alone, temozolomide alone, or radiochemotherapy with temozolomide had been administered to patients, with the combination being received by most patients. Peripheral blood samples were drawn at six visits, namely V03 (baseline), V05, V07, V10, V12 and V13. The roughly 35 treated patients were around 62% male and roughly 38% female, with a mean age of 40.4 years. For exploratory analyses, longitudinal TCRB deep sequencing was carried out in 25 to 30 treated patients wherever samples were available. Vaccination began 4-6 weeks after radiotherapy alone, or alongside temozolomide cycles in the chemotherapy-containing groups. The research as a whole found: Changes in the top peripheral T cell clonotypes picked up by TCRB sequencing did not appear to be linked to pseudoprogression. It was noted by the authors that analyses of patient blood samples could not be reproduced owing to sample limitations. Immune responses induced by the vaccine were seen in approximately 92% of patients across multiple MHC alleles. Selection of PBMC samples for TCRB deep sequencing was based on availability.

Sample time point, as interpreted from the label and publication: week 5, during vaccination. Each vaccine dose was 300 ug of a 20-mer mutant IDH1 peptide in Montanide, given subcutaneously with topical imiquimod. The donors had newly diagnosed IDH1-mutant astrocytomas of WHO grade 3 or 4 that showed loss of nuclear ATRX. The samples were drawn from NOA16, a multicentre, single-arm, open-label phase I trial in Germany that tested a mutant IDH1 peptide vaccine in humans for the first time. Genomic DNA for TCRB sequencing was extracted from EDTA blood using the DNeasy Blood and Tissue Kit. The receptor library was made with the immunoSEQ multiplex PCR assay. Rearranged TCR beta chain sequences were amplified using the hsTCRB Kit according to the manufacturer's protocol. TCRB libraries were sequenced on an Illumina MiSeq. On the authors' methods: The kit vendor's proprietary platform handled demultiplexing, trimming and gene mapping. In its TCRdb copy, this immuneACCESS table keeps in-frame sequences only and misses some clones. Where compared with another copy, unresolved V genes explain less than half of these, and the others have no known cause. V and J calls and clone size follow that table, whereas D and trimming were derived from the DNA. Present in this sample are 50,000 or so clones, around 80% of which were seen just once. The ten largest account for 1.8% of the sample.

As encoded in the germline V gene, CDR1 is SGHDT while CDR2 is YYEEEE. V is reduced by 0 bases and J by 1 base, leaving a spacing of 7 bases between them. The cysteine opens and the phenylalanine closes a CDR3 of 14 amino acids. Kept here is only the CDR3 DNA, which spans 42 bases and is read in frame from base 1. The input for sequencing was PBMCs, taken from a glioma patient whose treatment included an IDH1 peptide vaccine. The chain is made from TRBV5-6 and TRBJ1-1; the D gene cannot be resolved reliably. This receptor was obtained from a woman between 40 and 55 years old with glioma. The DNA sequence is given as TGTGCCAGCAGCTTGGTTTCAGCGAACACTGAAGCTTTCTTT. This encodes CASSLVSANTEAFF.